The clone carrying this T cell receptor (beta chain) has only one observation. Its antigen remains unidentified. The source of the sample is a study of beta chain features in type 1 diabetes. Expressed TCRB transcripts were sequenced after all isolated RNA was converted to cDNA. It was found that naive, central memory and regulatory T cell samples averaged roughly 3.5 million reads. Profiling relied on immunoSEQ multiplex PCR, and the TCRdb table lists in-frame clones only, not all of them. The profile shows around 690,000 clones, 9.5% to 15% of them singletons. Findings and caveats of the study: Type 1 diabetes patients had moderately but significantly shorter TCRB CDR3s in all four CD4+ subsets.

CDR3 length: 15 residues. V was shortened by 2 bases and J by 2 bases, with 12 bases between the two germline ends. The germline V gene has CDR1 MNHEY and CDR2 SVGAGI. The receptor was derived from a man aged 30 to 39 with type 1 diabetes. V gene TRBV6-5 combines with J gene TRBJ1-2, with a tentative D call TRBD1 (6 bases). What was sequenced was naive CD4+ T cells from blood. The CDR3 nucleotides read TGTGCCAGCAGTTACAACGGACAGCCAAACTATGGCTACACCTTC. This sequence encodes CASSYNGQPNYGYTF.